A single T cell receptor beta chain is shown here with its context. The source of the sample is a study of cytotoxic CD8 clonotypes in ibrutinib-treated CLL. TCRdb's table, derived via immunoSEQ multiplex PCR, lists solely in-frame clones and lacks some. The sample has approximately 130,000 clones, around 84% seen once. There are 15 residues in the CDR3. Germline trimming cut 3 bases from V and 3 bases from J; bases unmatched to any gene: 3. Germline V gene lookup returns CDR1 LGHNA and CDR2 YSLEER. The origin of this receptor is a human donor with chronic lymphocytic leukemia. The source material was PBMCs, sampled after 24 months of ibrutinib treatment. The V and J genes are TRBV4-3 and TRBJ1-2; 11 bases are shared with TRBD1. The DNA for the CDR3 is TGCGCCAGCAGCCATATGGGACAGGGGGACTATGGCTACACCTTC. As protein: CASSHMGQGDYGYTF.